Presented here are 31 T cell receptor beta chains from one specimen sequenced in a study of T cells after yellow fever vaccination. TCRdb analysed the 5' RACE reads with MiXCR anew, one entry per CDR3 protein. Among around 610,000 distinct CDR3 sequences listed, around an eighth were seen once. The starting material was PBMCs, obtained on the day of the yellow fever booster vaccination. All receptors derive from a man aged 25-45 years who received the YFV17D yellow fever vaccine.

The chain carries TRBV7-2 and TRBJ2-4; D might be TRBD2 (6 bases). From germline, CDR1 is SGHTA and CDR2 FQGNSA. Deletions cut 5 bases from V and 6 bases from J, with 11 bases between. The CDR3 has 13 residues. The DNA of the CDR3 is TGTGCCAGCAGCCGACGGCGGGGAAACATTCAGTACTTC. Translated, it gives CASSRRRGNIQYF. The full variable domain, with the rest looked up from reference TRBV7-2 and TRBJ2-4, is GAGVSQSPSNKVTEKGKDVELRCDPISGHTALYWYRQSLGQGLEFLIYFQGNSAPDKSGLPSDRFSAERTGGSVSTLTIQRTQQEDSAVYLCASSRRRGNIQYFGAGTRLSVL.

The V and J genes are TRBV2 and TRBJ2-3; possibly TRBD1 or TRBD2 for D (5 bases each). Trimming left V 1 base short and J 6 bases short, with 17 bases between. CDR1 and CDR2 (germline): SNHLY, FYNNEI. The CDR3 is 16 residues long. The CDR3 region has the DNA TGTGCCAGCAGTGAAGGCCTCCGGGTTTGGGGGGATACGCAGTATTTT. Its protein product is CASSEGLRVWGDTQYF. The full variable domain, in which reference TRBV2 and TRBJ2-3 provide the parts outside the CDR3, is EPEVTQTPSHQVTQMGQEVILRCVPISNHLYFYWYRQILGQKVEFLVSFYNNEISEKSEIFDDQFSVERPDGSNFTLKIRSTKLEDSAMYFCASSEGLRVWGDTQYFGPGTRLTVL.

This chain joins TRBV7-2 and TRBJ2-5, with unresolved D. The CDR3 extends over 13 amino acids. Trimming removed 1 base at V and 7 bases at J, with 10 bases between. Germline lookup yields CDR1 SGHTA and CDR2 FQGNSA. The CDR3 sequence is CASSLEPPGTQYF. The DNA of the CDR3 is TGTGCCAGCAGCTTAGAACCTCCTGGGACCCAGTACTTC. Variable domain in full (rest from reference TRBV7-2 and TRBJ2-5): GAGVSQSPSNKVTEKGKDVELRCDPISGHTALYWYRQSLGQGLEFLIYFQGNSAPDKSGLPSDRFSAERTGGSVSTLTIQRTQQEDSAVYLCASSLEPPGTQYFGPGTRLLVL.

This sequence joins TRBV5-1 and TRBJ2-2; D may correspond to TRBD1 or TRBD2 (5 bases each). Germline CDR1 SGHRS, CDR2 YFSETQ. The CDR3 sequence is 13 residues long. V shed 0 bases and J shed 7 bases, with 7 bases lying between them. CDR3 amino acids: CASSLVGDGELFF. In DNA, the CDR3 is TGCGCCAGCAGCTTGGTGGGGGACGGGGAGCTGTTTTTT.

This clonotype came up a few times. The chain couples TRBV30 to TRBJ2-5; D might be TRBD2 (5 bases). V was trimmed by 3 bases and J by 7 bases, leaving 18 bases between them. Germline V gene data show CDR1 as GTSNPN and CDR2 as SVGIG (reference sequence). CDR3 length: 14 residues. CDR3 DNA sequence: TGTGCCTGGAGGGAGGCAGCGTCTACGGGGACCCAGTACTTC. Translating it yields CAWREAASTGTQYF.

This chain links TRBV30 with TRBJ2-2; TRBD1 is a possible D gene (6 bases). Germline V lookup: CDR1 GTSNPN, CDR2 SVGIG (reference sequence). V lost 4 bases to trimming and J lost 7 bases, with 13 bases between them. The CDR3 sequence is 13 residues long. The CDR3 spells CAWTRQAGGELFF. In DNA form, the CDR3 reads TGTGCCTGGACAAGACAGGCGGGCGGGGAGCTGTTTTTT.

This clonotype was seen a few times. The V gene is TRBV28, the J gene TRBJ2-6, with TRBD2 as a possible D gene (5 bases). Trimming left V 8 bases short and J 4 bases short, with 15 bases between. The CDR3 loop spans 15 amino acids. Germline CDR1 reads MDHEN; CDR2 reads SYDVKM. CDR3 nucleotides: TGTGCCAGCTCCTCACCCCCGGGAGGGGCCAACGTCCTGACTTTC. Residues: CASSSPPGGANVLTF.

This chain links TRBV20-1 with TRBJ2-4, with D perhaps matching TRBD2 (5 bases). V lost 7 bases to trimming and J lost 10 bases, with 14 bases between them. Looked up from germline, CDR1 is DFQATT and CDR2 is SNEGSKA (reference sequence). The CDR3 extends over 11 amino acids. CDR3 nucleotides: TGCAGTGTTCTTGAGGGCTTGATTCAGTACTTC. Amino acid sequence: CSVLEGLIQYF.

The V call is TRBV3-1, the J call TRBJ2-3; D unclear. The V end was cut by 0 bases, the J end by 6 bases, with 16 bases between. This CDR3 contains 16 residues. CDR1 and CDR2 from the germline V gene are LGHDT and YNNKEL (reference sequence). CDR3 bases: TGTGCCAGCAGCCAAGAACCATTCCGCCATTTGGATACGCAGTATTTT. Its translation is CASSQEPFRHLDTQYF.

This clonotype showed up many times. This chain connects TRBV12-3 or TRBV12-4 to TRBJ1-5; D is perhaps TRBD1 (6 bases). V lost 6 bases, J lost 4 bases, and 16 bases lay in between. CDR3 length: 15 residues. The CDR3 is CASRLRDNGNQPQHF. CDR3 coding DNA: TGTGCCAGCAGGCTACGGGACAACGGGAATCAGCCCCAGCATTTT.

This clonotype was picked up a small number of times. The chain uses TRBV19 and TRBJ2-3; 10 nucleotides line up with TRBD2. Unmatched junction bases numbered 17, after V lost 3 bases and J lost 5 bases. The CDR3 runs to 19 residues. Germline V CDR1 and CDR2: LNHDA, SQIVND (reference sequence). The chain's CDR3 is CASSILASGSSMQGDTQYF. DNA of the CDR3: TGTGCCAGTAGTATTTTGGCTAGCGGGAGCTCAATGCAGGGAGATACGCAGTATTTT.

A note on this clonotype: One end of the junction is discordant with germline, which a read error may explain. The chain is built from TRBV28 and TRBJ2-4; 8 positions match TRBD1. From germline, CDR1 is MDHEN and CDR2 SYDVKM. The CDR3 is 17 amino acids. The CDR3 region has the DNA TGTGCCTGCAGTCTAGTAGGACAGGGTTTGGCCAAAAACATTCAGTACTTC. It specifies CACSLVGQGLAKNIQYF.

This clonotype was observed a few times. The gene calls are TRBV14 and TRBJ2-5; 8 nucleotides align to TRBD2. With 5 bases clipped from V and 1 base from J, the junction kept 6 bases outside the gene matches. This CDR3 contains 15 residues. Germline values: CDR1 SGHDN, CDR2 FVKESK. The CDR3 region is CASSTGGTFQETQYF. The DNA of the CDR3 is TGTGCCAGCAGCACGGGGGGGACCTTCCAAGAGACCCAGTACTTC.

The chain has TRBV29-1 and TRBJ2-7, with 9 positions matching TRBD1. CDR1 is SQVTM, CDR2 ANQGSEA, per germline. With 6 bases clipped from V and 2 bases from J, the junction kept 2 bases outside the gene matches. The CDR3 loop spans 12 amino acids. The CDR3 region is CSVRQGAYEQYF. CDR3 DNA: TGCAGCGTCAGACAGGGGGCCTACGAGCAGTACTTC.

This clonotype was observed a handful of times. This chain links TRBV5-1 with TRBJ2-5; a weak D match, TRBD1 (7 bases). This CDR3 has 15 residues. The germline V gene encodes CDR1 SGHRS and CDR2 YFSETQ. Between the trimmed V and J ends, which lost 3 bases and 5 bases, there was a span of 17 bases. The CDR3 DNA sequence: TGCGCCAGCAGCTCCCAGGGGGTCCGGGGGGAGACCCAGTACTTC. Translated, it gives CASSSQGVRGETQYF.

This clonotype has ten or more counts. The chain employs TRBV9 and TRBJ2-5; D is unresolved. Between the trimmed V and J ends, which lost 0 bases and 5 bases, there was a span of 8 bases. The CDR3 sequence is 13 residues long. Germline loops: CDR1 SGDLS, CDR2 YYNGEE. This chain's CDR3 is CASSVVGFETQYF. CDR3 DNA: TGTGCCAGCAGCGTAGTAGGTTTCGAGACCCAGTACTTC.

This clonotype occurred many times. The V gene is TRBV19, the J gene TRBJ2-1; TRBD2 matches 8 bases. Unmatched junction bases numbered 3, after V lost 4 bases and J lost 1 base. CDR1 is LNHDA and CDR2 is SQIVND in the germline V gene (reference sequence). The CDR3 has 15 amino acids. In DNA, the CDR3 is TGTGCCAGTAGTACCGGGACTAGTTCCTACAATGAGCAGTTCTTC. Protein product: CASSTGTSSYNEQFF.

This chain uses TRBV9 with TRBJ2-1; TRBD2 might be the D (6 bases). The V gene lost 0 bases and the J gene lost 2 bases, with 9 bases spanning the gap. Germline V lookup: CDR1 SGDLS, CDR2 YYNGEE. This CDR3 has 15 residues. CDR3 sequence: CASSVGSGAYNEQFF. For the CDR3, the DNA is TGTGCCAGCAGCGTAGGTAGCGGAGCCTACAATGAGCAGTTCTTC.

The sample holds a few counts of this clonotype. The rearrangement links TRBV7-9 to TRBJ1-6; 7 bases map to TRBD1. Germline lookup yields CDR1 SEHNR and CDR2 FQNEAQ (reference sequence). V lost 10 bases to trimming and J lost 5 bases; unmatched junction nucleotides: 5. CDR3 length: 13 residues. The CDR3, as DNA: TGTGCCATTGGGACAGCGAATAATTCACCCCTCCACTTT. As protein: CAIGTANNSPLHF.

This clonotype was counted between two and nine times. The V gene is TRBV2, the J gene TRBJ2-6; D unclear. V lost 8 bases and J lost 0, with 5 bases in between. The CDR3 consists of 13 residues. Germline V gives CDR1 SNHLY, CDR2 FYNNEI. CDR3 nucleotides: TGTGCCAGCGCAAACTCTGGGGCCAACGTCCTGACTTTC. Translation gives CASANSGANVLTF.

The chain combines TRBV7-9 with TRBJ2-7; 9 bases agree with TRBD1. Germline V lookup: CDR1 SEHNR, CDR2 FQNEAQ (reference sequence). This CDR3 comprises 14 residues. The junction had 8 bases not matched to a gene; V was cut back by 5 bases and J by 6 bases. The DNA for the CDR3 is TGTGCCAGCAGCCCGGGGGACAGGGCTTCCGAGCAGTACTTC. It is translated as CASSPGDRASEQYF.

This chain uses TRBV20-1 with TRBJ1-2; D gene ambiguous. V was clipped by 0 bases and J by 5 bases, with 10 bases between them. This CDR3 is 13 amino acids long. In germline, CDR1 is DFQATT, CDR2 SNEGSKA (reference sequence). The CDR3 reads CSARDSGEYGYTF. The CDR3 DNA follows: TGCAGTGCTAGAGATTCTGGGGAATATGGCTACACCTTC.

This clonotype was seen a few times. The V and J genes are TRBV7-9 and TRBJ2-3, with D possibly being TRBD1 or TRBD2 (6 bases each). The CDR3 has 15 residues. CDR1 is SEHNR and CDR2 is FQNEAQ in the germline V gene (reference sequence). Trimming left V 8 bases short and J 4 bases short, with 19 bases between. The CDR3 DNA is TGTGCCAGCGGAGGGGGGAAGGACCGGGCAGATACGCAGTATTTT. Its translation: CASGGGKDRADTQYF.

This clonotype was found many times. The gene calls are TRBV28 and TRBJ1-1; D is unresolved. This CDR3 contains 12 residues. Germline V CDR1 and CDR2: MDHEN, SYDVKM. With 2 bases removed from V and 11 bases from J, the gap between germline ends came to 12 bases. CDR3 region: CASSLMRGWAFF. The CDR3 nucleotides read TGTGCCAGCAGTTTAATGAGAGGGTGGGCTTTCTTT.

This clonotype was observed a few times. V is TRBV12-3 or TRBV12-4 and J is TRBJ2-2; 10 bases agree with TRBD2. The J segment lost 4 bases and the V segment lost 3 bases, leaving 5 bases of the junction unmatched. This CDR3 contains 16 residues. CDR3 sequence (DNA): TGTGCCAGCAGTTTCGGAGCGGGAGGGCCCACCGGGGAGCTGTTTTTT. Amino acid sequence: CASSFGAGGPTGELFF.

CDR3: CASVGVGETQYF. CDR3 sequence (DNA): TGTGCCAGCGTGGGAGTCGGGGAGACCCAGTACTTC. The genes are TRBV12-3 or TRBV12-4 and TRBJ2-5; possibly TRBD2 for D (5 bases). The CDR3 has 12 amino acids. V was cut by 8 bases and J by 5 bases, with 12 bases left in between.

The CDR3 DNA sequence: TGTGCCAGCAGCGGATTTGAGGGAGCAAGCAATGAGCAGTTCTTC. This sequence encodes CASSGFEGASNEQFF. The gene calls are TRBV7-2 and TRBJ2-1; tentatively, D is TRBD2 (5 bases). The CDR3 totals 15 residues. The V end lost 5 bases, the J end lost 6 bases, and 17 bases lay between the germline ends. Germline V gives CDR1 SGHTA, CDR2 FQGNSA.

This clonotype turned up a few times. The chain employs TRBV27 and TRBJ2-4, with D tentatively TRBD1 or TRBD2 (6 bases each). The CDR3 is 15 amino acids. Trimming removed 5 bases at V and 3 bases at J, with 14 bases between. In germline, CDR1 is MNHEY, CDR2 SMNVEV (reference sequence). The CDR3 coding sequence is TGTGCCAGCAGTGCACAGGGAGGAGTCAAAAACATTCAGTACTTC. Translating gives CASSAQGGVKNIQYF.

The rearrangement links TRBV18 to TRBJ1-5; a possible D gene is TRBD1 (6 bases). The CDR3 has 15 amino acids. From germline, CDR1 is KGHSH and CDR2 LQKENI. Trimming cost V 3 bases and J 7 bases, with 16 bases left between them. DNA for the CDR3: TGTGCCAGCTCACCTTCGGGGGGCGGCTGGCAGCCCCAGCATTTT. Its protein is CASSPSGGGWQPQHF.

V is TRBV7-8 and J is TRBJ2-3; D is unresolved. From germline, CDR1 is SGHVS and CDR2 FQNEAQ. V was pared by 5 bases and J by 5 bases, with 11 bases between. This CDR3 region has 13 residues. The CDR3 reads CASSPSAVDTQYF. The CDR3 region has the DNA TGTGCCAGCAGCCCGAGCGCGGTAGATACGCAGTATTTT.

The table lists this clonotype with a few counts. The V gene is TRBV16, the J gene TRBJ2-2, with no clear D. The CDR3 loop spans 16 amino acids. The germline V gene has CDR1 KGHSY and CDR2 FQNENV. V dropped 2 bases and J dropped 7 bases, with 17 bases sitting between them. The CDR3 here is CASSQNRLGLGGELFF. The CDR3 region has the DNA TGTGCCAGCAGCCAAAATCGCCTGGGCCTTGGCGGGGAGCTGTTTTTT.